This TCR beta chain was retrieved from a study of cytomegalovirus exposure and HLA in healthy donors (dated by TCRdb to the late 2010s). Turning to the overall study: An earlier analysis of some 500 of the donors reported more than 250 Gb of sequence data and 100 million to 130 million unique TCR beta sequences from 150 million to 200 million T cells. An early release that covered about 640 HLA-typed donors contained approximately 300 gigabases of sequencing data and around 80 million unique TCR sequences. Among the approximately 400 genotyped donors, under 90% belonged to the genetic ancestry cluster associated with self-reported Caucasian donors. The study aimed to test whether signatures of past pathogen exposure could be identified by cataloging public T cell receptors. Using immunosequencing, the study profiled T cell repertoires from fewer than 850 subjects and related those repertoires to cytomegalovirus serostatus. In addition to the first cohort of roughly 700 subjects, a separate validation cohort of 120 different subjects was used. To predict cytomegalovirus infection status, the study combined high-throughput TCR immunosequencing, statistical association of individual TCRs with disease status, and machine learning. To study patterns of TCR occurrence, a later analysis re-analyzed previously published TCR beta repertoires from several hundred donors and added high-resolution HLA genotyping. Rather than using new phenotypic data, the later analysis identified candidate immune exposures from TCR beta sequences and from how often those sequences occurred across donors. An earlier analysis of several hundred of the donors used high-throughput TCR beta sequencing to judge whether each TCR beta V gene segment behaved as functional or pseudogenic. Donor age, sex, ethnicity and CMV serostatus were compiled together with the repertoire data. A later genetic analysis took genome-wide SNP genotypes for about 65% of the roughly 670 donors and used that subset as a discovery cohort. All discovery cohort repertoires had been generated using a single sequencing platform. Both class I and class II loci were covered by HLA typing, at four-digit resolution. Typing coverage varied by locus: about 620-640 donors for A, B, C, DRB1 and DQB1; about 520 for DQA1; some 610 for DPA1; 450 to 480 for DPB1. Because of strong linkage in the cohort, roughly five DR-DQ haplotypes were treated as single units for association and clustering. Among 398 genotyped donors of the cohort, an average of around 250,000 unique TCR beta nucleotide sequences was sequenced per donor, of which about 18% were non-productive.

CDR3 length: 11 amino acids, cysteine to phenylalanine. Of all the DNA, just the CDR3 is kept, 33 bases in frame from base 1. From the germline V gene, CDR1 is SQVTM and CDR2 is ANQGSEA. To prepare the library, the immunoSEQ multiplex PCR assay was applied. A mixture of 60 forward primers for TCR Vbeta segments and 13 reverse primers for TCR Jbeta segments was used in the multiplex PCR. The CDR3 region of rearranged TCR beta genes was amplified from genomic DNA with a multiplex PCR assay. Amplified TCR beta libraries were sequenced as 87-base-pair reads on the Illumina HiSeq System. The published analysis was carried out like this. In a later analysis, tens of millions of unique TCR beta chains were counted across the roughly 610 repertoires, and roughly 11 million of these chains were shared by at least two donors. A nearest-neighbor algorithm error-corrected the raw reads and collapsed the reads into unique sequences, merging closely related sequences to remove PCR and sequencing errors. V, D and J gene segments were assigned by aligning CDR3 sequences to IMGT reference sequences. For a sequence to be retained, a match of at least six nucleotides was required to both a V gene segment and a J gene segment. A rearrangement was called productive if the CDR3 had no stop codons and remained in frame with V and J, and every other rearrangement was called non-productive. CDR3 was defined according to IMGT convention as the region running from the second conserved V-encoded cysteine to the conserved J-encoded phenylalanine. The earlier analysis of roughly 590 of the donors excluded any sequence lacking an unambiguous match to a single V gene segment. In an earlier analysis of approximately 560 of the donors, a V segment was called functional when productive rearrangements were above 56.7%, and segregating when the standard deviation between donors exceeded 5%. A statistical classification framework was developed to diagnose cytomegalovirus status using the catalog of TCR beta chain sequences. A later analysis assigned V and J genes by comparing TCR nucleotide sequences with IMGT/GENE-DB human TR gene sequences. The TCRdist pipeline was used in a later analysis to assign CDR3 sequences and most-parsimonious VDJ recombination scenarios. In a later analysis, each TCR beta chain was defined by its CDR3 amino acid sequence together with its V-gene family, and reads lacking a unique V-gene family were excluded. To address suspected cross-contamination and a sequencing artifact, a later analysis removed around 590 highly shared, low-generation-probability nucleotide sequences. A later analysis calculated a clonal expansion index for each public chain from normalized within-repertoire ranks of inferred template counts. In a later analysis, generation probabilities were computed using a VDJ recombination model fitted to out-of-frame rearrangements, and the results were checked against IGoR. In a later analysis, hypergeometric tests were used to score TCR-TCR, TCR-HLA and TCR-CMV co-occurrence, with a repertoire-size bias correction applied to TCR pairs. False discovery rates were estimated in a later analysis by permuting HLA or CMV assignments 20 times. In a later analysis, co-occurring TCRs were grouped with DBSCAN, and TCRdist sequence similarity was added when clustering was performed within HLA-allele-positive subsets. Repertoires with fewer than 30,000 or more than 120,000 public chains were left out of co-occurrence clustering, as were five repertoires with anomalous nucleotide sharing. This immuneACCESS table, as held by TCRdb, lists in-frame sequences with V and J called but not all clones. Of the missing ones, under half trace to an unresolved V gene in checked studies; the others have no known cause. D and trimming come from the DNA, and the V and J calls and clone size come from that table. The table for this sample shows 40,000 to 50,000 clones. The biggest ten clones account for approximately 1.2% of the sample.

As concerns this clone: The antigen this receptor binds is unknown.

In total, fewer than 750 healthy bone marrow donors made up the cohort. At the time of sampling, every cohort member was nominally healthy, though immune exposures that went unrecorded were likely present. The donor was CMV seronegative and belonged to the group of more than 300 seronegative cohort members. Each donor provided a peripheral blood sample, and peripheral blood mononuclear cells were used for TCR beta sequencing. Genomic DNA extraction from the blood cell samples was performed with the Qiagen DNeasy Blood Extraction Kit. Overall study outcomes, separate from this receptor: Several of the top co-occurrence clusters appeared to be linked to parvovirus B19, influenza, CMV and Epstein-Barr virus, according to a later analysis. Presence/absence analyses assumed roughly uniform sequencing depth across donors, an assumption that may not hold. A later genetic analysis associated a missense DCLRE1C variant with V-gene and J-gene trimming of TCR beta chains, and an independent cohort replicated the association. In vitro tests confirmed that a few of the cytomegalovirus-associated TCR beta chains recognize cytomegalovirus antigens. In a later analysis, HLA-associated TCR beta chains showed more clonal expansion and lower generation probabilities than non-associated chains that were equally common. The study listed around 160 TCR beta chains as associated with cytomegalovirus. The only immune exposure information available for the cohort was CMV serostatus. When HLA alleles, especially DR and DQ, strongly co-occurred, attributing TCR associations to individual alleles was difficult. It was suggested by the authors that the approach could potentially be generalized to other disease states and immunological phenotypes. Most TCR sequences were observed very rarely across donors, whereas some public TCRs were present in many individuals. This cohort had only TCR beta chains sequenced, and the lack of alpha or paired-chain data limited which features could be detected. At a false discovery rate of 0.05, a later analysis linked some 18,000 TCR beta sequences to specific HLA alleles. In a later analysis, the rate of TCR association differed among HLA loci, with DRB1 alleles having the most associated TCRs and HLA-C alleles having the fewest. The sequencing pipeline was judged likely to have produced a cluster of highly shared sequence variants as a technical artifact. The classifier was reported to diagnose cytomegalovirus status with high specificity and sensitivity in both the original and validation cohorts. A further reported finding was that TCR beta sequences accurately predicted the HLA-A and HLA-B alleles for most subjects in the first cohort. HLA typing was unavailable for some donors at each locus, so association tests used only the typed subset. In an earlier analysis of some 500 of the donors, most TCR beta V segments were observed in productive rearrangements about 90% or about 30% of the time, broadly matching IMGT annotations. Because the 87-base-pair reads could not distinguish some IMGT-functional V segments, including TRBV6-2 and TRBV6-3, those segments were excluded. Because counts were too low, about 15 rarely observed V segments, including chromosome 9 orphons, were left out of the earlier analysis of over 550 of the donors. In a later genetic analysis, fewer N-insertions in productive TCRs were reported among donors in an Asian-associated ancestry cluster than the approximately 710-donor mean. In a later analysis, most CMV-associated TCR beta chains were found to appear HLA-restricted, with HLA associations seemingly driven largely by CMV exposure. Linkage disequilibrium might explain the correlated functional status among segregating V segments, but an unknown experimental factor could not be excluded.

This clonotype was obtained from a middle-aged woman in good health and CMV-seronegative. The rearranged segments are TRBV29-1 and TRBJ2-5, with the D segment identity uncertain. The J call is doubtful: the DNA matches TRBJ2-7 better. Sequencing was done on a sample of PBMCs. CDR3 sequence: CSVVGSYEQYF. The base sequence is TGCAGCGTTGTTGGTAGCTACGAGCAGTACTTC.